A single sample gave rise to the 17 T cell receptor beta chains below, sequenced in a study of glioma-infiltrating T cells. The iRepertoire nested amplicon-rescue multiplex PCR amplified TCR alpha and beta CDR3s from RNA. TCRdb processed the multiplex PCR reads anew with MiXCR; each CDR3 protein has one entry. Of 160,000 or so distinct CDR3 sequences listed, about 40% are singletons. Material: glioma tissue, nonneoplastic brain tissue, or PBMCs (not recorded which). The receptors stem from a human donor with low-grade glioma or glioblastoma, undergoing nonglioma brain surgery, or in good health (not recorded which).

The chain uses TRBV2 and TRBJ2-1, with TRBD2 identical over 8 bases. Germline V lookup: CDR1 SNHLY, CDR2 FYNNEI. This CDR3 region has 15 residues. V trimming: 3 bases; J trimming: 9 bases; junction bases outside the gene matches: 10. CDR3 sequence (DNA): TGTGCCAGCAGTGAGACGGGACTAGGCCCCTCTGAGCAGTTCTTC. Amino acids: CASSETGLGPSEQFF.

This clonotype came up many times. V and J are TRBV28 and TRBJ2-5; TRBD2 matches 8 bases. The CDR3 sequence is 14 residues long. V lost 4 bases to trimming and J lost 3 bases; unmatched junction nucleotides: 4. Germline V gene lookup returns CDR1 MDHEN and CDR2 SYDVKM. The CDR3 sequence: CASSYSGSEETQYF. The CDR3 nucleotides read TGTGCCAGCAGTTACAGCGGGAGCGAAGAGACCCAGTACTTC.

Many counts were recorded for this clonotype. CDR3 sequence reads: CASSFSGFGRDTQYF. The DNA of the CDR3 is TGTGCCAGCAGTTTTTCAGGGTTTGGCCGTGATACGCAGTATTTT. V is TRBV27 and J is TRBJ2-3, with D perhaps matching TRBD1 (5 bases). The length of the CDR3 is 15 residues. Germline values: CDR1 MNHEY, CDR2 SMNVEV (reference sequence). V shed 3 bases and J shed 6 bases, with 16 bases lying between them.

This clonotype was recorded many times. The V and J genes are TRBV6-1 and TRBJ2-7; 11 bases match TRBD2. With V trimmed by 6 bases and J by 4 bases, 14 bases remained unmatched. CDR3 length: 17 amino acids. Germline V lookup: CDR1 MNHNS, CDR2 SASEGT. CDR3: CASSGQATGTSGYEQYF. Here the CDR3 DNA reads TGTGCCAGCAGCGGACAGGCAACCGGGACTAGCGGATACGAGCAGTACTTC.

The chain recombines TRBV6-4 with TRBJ2-1, with D unclear. The CDR3 is made up of 15 amino acids. V lost 3 bases and J 6 bases, leaving 15 bases between the germline ends. Germline-derived CDR1 and CDR2 are MRHNA and SNTAGT. In DNA, the CDR3 is TGTGCCAGCAGTGAGCGACGGAGAATAGGCAATGAGCAGTTCTTC. Protein: CASSERRRIGNEQFF.

The chain combines TRBV12-3 or TRBV12-4 with TRBJ2-1; no clear D. The V gene lost 7 bases and the J gene lost 5 bases, with 15 bases spanning the gap. The CDR3 runs to 14 residues. The DNA for the CDR3 is TGTGCCAGCACGAACCAAGGGCTCCACAATGAGCAGTTCTTC. This sequence encodes CASTNQGLHNEQFF.

J is TRBJ2-3 and V is TRBV19; TRBD1 aligns across 10 bases. Germline V gives CDR1 LNHDA, CDR2 SQIVND (reference sequence). The CDR3 is 16 residues long. The V gene end was trimmed by 7 bases and the J gene end by 2 bases; junction bases not matched to a gene: 9. CDR3 sequence: CASTSTGTGVTDTQYF. DNA of the CDR3: TGTGCCAGTACCAGTACCGGGACAGGGGTCACAGATACGCAGTATTTT.

V and J are TRBV27 and TRBJ2-1; tentatively, D is TRBD2 (5 bases). CDR3 length: 17 amino acids. Trimming stripped 4 bases from V and 4 bases from J, with 20 bases between. Germline V gives CDR1 MNHEY, CDR2 SMNVEV (reference sequence). CDR3 in amino acids: CASSSIAGLEGYNEQFF. The CDR3 DNA reads TGTGCCAGCAGTTCCATCGCAGGTCTAGAGGGATACAATGAGCAGTTCTTC.

This clonotype showed up many times. The rearrangement links TRBV14 to TRBJ1-1; D remains unclear. The CDR3 consists of 15 residues. V was clipped by 1 base and J by 4 bases, with 13 bases between them. Germline loops: CDR1 SGHDN, CDR2 FVKESK. CDR3 sequence reads: CASSQASSGSTEAFF. The DNA for the CDR3 is TGTGCCAGCAGCCAAGCTAGTTCGGGGAGCACTGAAGCTTTCTTT.

This sequence joins TRBV27 and TRBJ2-3; 7 bases line up with TRBD1. The DNA end lines up better with TRBJ1-5; the J call may be wrong. This CDR3 is 16 amino acids long. Germline-derived CDR1 and CDR2 are MNHEY and SMNVEV (reference sequence). The CDR3 sequence is CASSQPLTGSTYTQHF. CDR3 bases: TGTGCCAGCAGTCAGCCCCTGACAGGGAGCACATATACGCAGCATTTT.

This clonotype was recorded many times. The chain uses TRBV20-1 and TRBJ2-1, with 9 bases that match TRBD2. The CDR3 loop spans 17 amino acids. CDR1 and CDR2 from the germline V gene are DFQATT and SNEGSKA (reference sequence). V lost 0 bases, J lost 1 base, and 7 bases stayed unmatched. CDR3 sequence (DNA): TGCAGTGCTAGAGATGTCGGTAGCGGGAGTTCCTACAATGAGCAGTTCTTC. This gives the protein CSARDVGSGSSYNEQFF.

This clonotype was seen a handful of times. DNA of the CDR3: TGCGCCAGCAGCCAAGGTTTGGGGAGGGCCATGAACACTGAAGCTTTCTTT. Its protein product is CASSQGLGRAMNTEAFF. The chain links TRBV4-1 to TRBJ1-1; D remains ambiguous. The CDR3 is 17 residues long. V was clipped by 1 base and J by 0 bases, with 15 bases between them. Germline CDR1 reads MGHRA; CDR2 reads YSYEKL.

This clonotype was counted ten times or more. The CDR3 DNA is TGTGCCAGCAGAAAGACAGGGTTGGGGCCCTACGAGCAGTACTTC. It translates to CASRKTGLGPYEQYF. The J gene is TRBJ2-7, the V gene TRBV6-1; TRBD1 aligns across 7 bases. Trimming at V came to 6 bases and at J to 2 bases, leaving 10 bases not matched to a gene. The CDR3 has 15 amino acids. The germline gives CDR1 MNHNS, CDR2 SASEGT.

In this sample, this clonotype turned up once. An end of the junction differs from the germline gene, which may be a read error. This chain connects TRBV4-1 to TRBJ2-5; the D is unclear. CDR3 length equals 15 residues. The germline V gene encodes CDR1 MGHRA and CDR2 YSYEKL. CDR3 DNA: TGCGCCATCAGCCAAGATGAGAGGACCCTTGAGACCCAGTACTTC. Its protein is CAISQDERTLETQYF.

On this clonotype itself: Sequence at one end of the junction differs from germline and may be a read error. J is TRBJ1-1 and V is TRBV6-6, with 10 bases aligning to TRBD1. The germline V gene encodes CDR1 MNHNY and CDR2 SVGAGI (reference sequence). CDR3 length: 13 residues. Written as DNA, the CDR3 is TGTGCCACCAGACAGGGGGCGAACACTGGAGCTTTCTTT. This codes for CATRQGANTGAFF.

The chain links TRBV2 to TRBJ2-1; D is unresolved. The CDR3 runs 11 residues. Germline CDR1 is SNHLY and CDR2 is FYNNEI. The V gene lost 7 bases and the J gene lost 10 bases, with 11 bases spanning the gap. The CDR3 loop reads CASTEPPEQFF. CDR3 in DNA: TGTGCCAGCACTGAGCCCCCAGAGCAGTTCTTC.

With regard to this clonotype: One base away lies a much larger clone, so this may be a sequencing read error. The chain joins TRBV5-1 to TRBJ1-1; possibly TRBD1 for D (6 bases). This CDR3 has 15 residues. Per germline, CDR1 SGHRS and CDR2 YFSETQ. Between the trimmed V and J ends, which lost 4 bases and 2 bases, there was a span of 15 bases. The DNA for the CDR3 is TGCGCCAGCAGCACAACAACAGGGTTTAACACTGAAGCTTTCTTT. Protein: CASSTTTGFNTEAFF.